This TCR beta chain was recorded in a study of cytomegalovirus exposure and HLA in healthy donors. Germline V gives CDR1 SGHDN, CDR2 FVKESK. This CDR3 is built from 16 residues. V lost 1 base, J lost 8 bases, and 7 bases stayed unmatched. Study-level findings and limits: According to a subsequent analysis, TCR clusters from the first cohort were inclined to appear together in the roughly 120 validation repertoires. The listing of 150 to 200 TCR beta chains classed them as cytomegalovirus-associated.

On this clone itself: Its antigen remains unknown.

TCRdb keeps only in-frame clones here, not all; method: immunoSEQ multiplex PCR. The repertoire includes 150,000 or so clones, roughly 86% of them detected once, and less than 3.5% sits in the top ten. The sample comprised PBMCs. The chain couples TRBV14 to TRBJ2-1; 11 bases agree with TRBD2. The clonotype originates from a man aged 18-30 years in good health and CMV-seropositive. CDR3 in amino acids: CASSQVVVAGGDEQFF. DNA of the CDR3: TGTGCCAGCAGCCAAGTCGTGGTAGCGGGGGGGGATGAGCAGTTCTTC.